This TCR beta chain was found in a study of OX40 agonist ivuxolimab in advanced cancers. Study background: Dosing consisted of intravenous ivuxolimab at 0.01 to 10 mg/kg every 2 weeks. Participants averaged approximately 65 years of age (range about 23 to 80) and were around 80% male.

This CDR3 comprises 14 residues. V lost 2 bases and J lost 1, with 6 bases in between. The germline CDR1 and CDR2 sequences are SGHTA and FQGNSA. Comment on this clone: Its specificity is unknown.

This table comes from immunoSEQ multiplex PCR, and its TCRdb copy is limited to in-frame clones, with some not included. The repertoire includes 50,000 to 65,000 clones, 90% of them detected once, and under 2.5% sits in the top ten. Study-level findings and limits: Among some nonresponders, normalized T-cell clonal expansion was also low. Patients who responded partially at 0.1-3.0 mg/kg showed clonal expansion ranking among the lowest.

The sequence derives from an adult with an advanced solid tumor such as melanoma, head and neck, liver or kidney cancer. The genes are TRBV7-2 and TRBJ1-3, with D unresolved. The sequences come from CD4+ or CD8+ T cells sorted from blood, collected in a trial of the OX40 agonist ivuxolimab. The CDR3 DNA follows: TGTGCCAGCAGCTTAACAGAATCTGGAAACACCATATATTTT. It translates to CASSLTESGNTIYF.